Following are 8 T cell receptor beta chains from one sample sequenced in a study of CD8 T cells in ankylosing spondylitis. Study-level results: The study identified a TCR beta motif of roughly eight highly homologous variants that appeared characteristic of ankylosing spondylitis blood.

TCRdb called the 5' RACE reads again in MiXCR, with one record for every CDR3 protein. This table holds about 750,000 distinct CDR3 sequences, under 20% found once. Their antigens remain unidentified. The sequenced sample consisted of blood, either unsorted or a sorted T cell fraction (not recorded which). The receptors were sampled from a male donor with ankylosing spondylitis.

A few counts support this clonotype. The chain uses TRBV7-9 and TRBJ1-1, with 8 bases lining up with TRBD1. This CDR3 contains 14 residues. V trimming: 4 bases; J trimming: 3 bases; junction bases outside the gene matches: 4. The germline V gene has CDR1 SEHNR and CDR2 FQNEAQ (reference sequence). The CDR3 region is CASSYRGGDTEAFF. The CDR3 DNA reads as TGTGCCAGCAGCTACAGGGGGGGGGACACTGAAGCTTTCTTT.

The rearrangement joins TRBV4-2 to TRBJ2-2; TRBD2 aligns across 8 bases. This CDR3 spans 18 amino acids. Germline trimming cut 0 bases from V and 3 bases from J; bases unmatched to any gene: 9. Per the germline V gene, CDR1 is LGHNA and CDR2 is YNFKEQ. The CDR3 here is CASSQDRGGTRDTGELFF. CDR3 nucleotide sequence: TGTGCCAGCAGCCAAGACCGAGGGGGGACTAGAGACACCGGGGAGCTGTTTTTT.

This clonotype was found a few times. The gene calls are TRBV6-4 and TRBJ2-3; 10 nucleotides match TRBD2. The trim removed 5 bases at V and 1 base at J, leaving 3 bases unmatched. This CDR3 contains 15 residues. Germline values: CDR1 MRHNA, CDR2 SNTAGT. Here the CDR3 DNA reads TGTGCCAGCAGTCTAGCGGGGGATGGCACAGATACGCAGTATTTT. It is translated as CASSLAGDGTDTQYF.

The rearrangement links TRBV7-9 to TRBJ2-3; unclear D gene. The CDR3 is 13 amino acids. Germline loops: CDR1 SEHNR, CDR2 FQNEAQ (reference sequence). V was shortened by 3 bases and J by 6 bases, with 10 bases between the two germline ends. The CDR3 DNA sequence: TGTGCCAGCAGCTTCCTCGAGGTGGATACGCAGTATTTT. It yields the protein CASSFLEVDTQYF.

The J gene is TRBJ1-6, the V gene TRBV15; tentatively, D is TRBD1 (6 bases). The CDR3 spans 16 residues. CDR1 is LNHNV, CDR2 YYDKDF, per germline (reference sequence). V shed 0 bases and J shed 7 bases, with 13 bases lying between them. CDR3 in DNA: TGTGCCACCAGCAGAGAACCGGACAGCAGGAATTCACCCCTCCACTTT. Its translation is CATSREPDSRNSPLHF.

This clonotype was seen more than once but under ten times. The rearrangement uses TRBV10-3 and TRBJ1-5; TRBD1 agrees at 7 bases. The CDR3 is made up of 16 amino acids. The germline V gene encodes CDR1 ENHRY and CDR2 SYGVKD. The ends lost 10 bases at V and 0 bases at J; junction bases unmatched: 12. CDR3 sequence: CATDDRDRLSNQPQHF. The CDR3 region has the DNA TGTGCCACCGATGACCGGGACAGACTTAGCAATCAGCCCCAGCATTTT.

This clonotype showed up just a few times. The V call is TRBV5-1, the J call TRBJ2-2; TRBD1 might be the D (6 bases). The CDR3 has 14 amino acids. V lost 0 bases, J lost 6 bases, and 9 bases lay in between. The germline V gene has CDR1 SGHRS and CDR2 YFSETQ. CDR3 residues: CASSLGQVPGELFF. CDR3 in DNA: TGCGCCAGCAGCTTGGGACAGGTCCCCGGGGAGCTGTTTTTT.

This clonotype was seen a handful of times. DNA of the CDR3: TGTGCCAGCAAACAGCGGGAGTCGGGGAATGAGCAGTTCTTC. Translation: CASKQRESGNEQFF. The chain carries TRBV12-3 or TRBV12-4 and TRBJ2-1; 8 bases map to TRBD2. The CDR3 runs to 14 residues. The V gene end was trimmed by 7 bases and the J gene end by 7 bases; junction bases not matched to a gene: 9.